Listed here are 11 T cell receptor beta chains from one sample, sequenced in a study of T-cell memory formation after mild COVID-19. TCRdb fed the 5' RACE reads into MiXCR, producing one record per CDR3 protein. This table has 380,000 or so distinct CDR3 sequences, roughly 15% appearing once. Source material: PBMCs or a T cell subset sorted from them (not recorded which). The receptors come from a man aged 18 to 35 who had mild COVID-19 (a few samples of this study predate the infection). Cell type and time point are not known.

V usage is TRBV5-1 and J usage is TRBJ2-3; perhaps TRBD2 as D (6 bases). The V gene lost 2 bases and the J gene lost 5 bases, with 18 bases spanning the gap. Looked up from germline, CDR1 is SGHRS and CDR2 is YFSETQ. The CDR3 totals 16 residues. The CDR3 DNA reads as TGCGCCAGCAGCTTAACTAGCCAGCCGACCAAAGATACGCAGTATTTT. Translating it yields CASSLTSQPTKDTQYF.

The chain joins TRBV9 to TRBJ1-2, with TRBD1 matching over 7 bases. The CDR3 extends over 13 amino acids. J was trimmed by 7 bases and V by 1 base; bases with no gene match: 4. Germline assignment: CDR1 SGDLS and CDR2 YYNGEE. The CDR3 bases are TGTGCCAGCAGCGTACCTGACAGGGTTGGCTACACCTTC. Protein: CASSVPDRVGYTF.

This clonotype has more than one count but fewer than ten. The gene calls are TRBV7-9 and TRBJ2-3, with 10 bases identical to TRBD2. V trimming: 1 base; J trimming: 6 bases; junction bases outside the gene matches: 4. This CDR3 has 15 residues. Germline values: CDR1 SEHNR, CDR2 FQNEAQ (reference sequence). Here the CDR3 reads CASSLVASGGDTQYF. As DNA, the CDR3 is TGTGCCAGCAGCTTAGTTGCTAGCGGGGGTGATACGCAGTATTTT.

In its sample, this clonotype was seen a few times. The rearrangement links TRBV10-3 to TRBJ2-3; possibly TRBD1 or TRBD2 for D (5 bases each). The V end was cut by 5 bases, the J end by 4 bases, with 10 bases between. Germline CDR1 is ENHRY and CDR2 is SYGVKD. The CDR3 runs 13 residues. The CDR3 loop is CAISPRDPDTQYF. CDR3 in DNA: TGTGCCATCAGTCCCCGGGACCCAGATACGCAGTATTTT.

This clonotype was counted between two and nine times. The chain carries TRBV4-1 and TRBJ2-1; tentatively, D is TRBD2 (7 bases). V lost 1 base and J 4 bases, leaving 20 bases between the germline ends. Germline CDR1 and CDR2: MGHRA and YSYEKL. The CDR3 sequence is 18 residues long. CDR3 sequence reads: CASSQVGGGPSPYNEQFF. Here the CDR3 DNA reads TGCGCCAGCAGCCAAGTAGGCGGGGGCCCCTCTCCGTACAATGAGCAGTTCTTC.

In DNA form, the CDR3 reads TGCGCCAGCAGCCAAGACAGGGGGCAGGCTGGCTACACCTTC. It encodes CASSQDRGQAGYTF. V and J are TRBV4-3 and TRBJ1-2; TRBD1 aligns across 8 bases. This CDR3 has 14 residues. V shed 0 bases, J shed 7 bases, and the junction held 4 bases outside the gene matches. Looked up from germline, CDR1 is LGHNA and CDR2 is YSLEER.

This clonotype was picked up many times. The rearrangement joins TRBV7-2 to TRBJ2-2, with unresolved D. Trimming took 3 bases from V and 1 from J, leaving 6 bases between them. The V gene's germline CDR1 is SGHTA and CDR2 FQGNSA. The length of the CDR3 is 14 residues. The CDR3 DNA follows: TGTGCCAGCAGCTTTTTCGGGAACACCGGGGAGCTGTTTTTT. Amino acid sequence: CASSFFGNTGELFF.

This chain links TRBV20-1 with TRBJ2-7, with 7 positions matching TRBD1. After removal of 6 bases from V and 1 base from J, the junction contained 9 bases not matched to a gene. This CDR3 spans 14 amino acids. Germline lookup yields CDR1 DFQATT and CDR2 SNEGSKA (reference sequence). CDR3 amino acids: CSAHGTEFSYEQYF. The CDR3 DNA reads TGCAGTGCCCATGGGACAGAATTTTCCTACGAGCAGTACTTC.

This clonotype has only a few counts. V is TRBV7-6 and J is TRBJ1-2; unclear D gene. V gave up 4 bases and J gave up 5 bases, with 8 bases separating them. Germline values: CDR1 SGHVS, CDR2 FNYEAQ. This CDR3 spans 12 amino acids. CDR3 loop: CASSSWGYGYTF. The CDR3 DNA sequence: TGTGCCAGCAGCTCCTGGGGATATGGCTACACCTTC.

In its sample, this clonotype was seen many times. J is TRBJ1-2 and V is TRBV18; D is unresolved. The CDR3 runs 13 residues. Trimming took off 4 bases at V and 3 bases at J, with 9 bases between the two ends. Looked up from germline, CDR1 is KGHSH and CDR2 is LQKENI. The CDR3 DNA reads TGTGCCAGCTCACTATCCGGGGACTATGGCTACACCTTC. Its protein product is CASSLSGDYGYTF.

This clonotype was picked up many times. The chain uses TRBV7-2 and TRBJ2-1; 7 nucleotides match TRBD1. The CDR3 runs to 13 residues. The V segment lost 5 bases and the J segment 8 bases; nucleotides outside the gene matches: 6. Germline-derived CDR1 and CDR2 are SGHTA and FQGNSA. The chain's CDR3 is CASSRQGVDEQFF. The CDR3 DNA sequence: TGTGCCAGCAGCCGACAGGGAGTGGATGAGCAGTTCTTC.